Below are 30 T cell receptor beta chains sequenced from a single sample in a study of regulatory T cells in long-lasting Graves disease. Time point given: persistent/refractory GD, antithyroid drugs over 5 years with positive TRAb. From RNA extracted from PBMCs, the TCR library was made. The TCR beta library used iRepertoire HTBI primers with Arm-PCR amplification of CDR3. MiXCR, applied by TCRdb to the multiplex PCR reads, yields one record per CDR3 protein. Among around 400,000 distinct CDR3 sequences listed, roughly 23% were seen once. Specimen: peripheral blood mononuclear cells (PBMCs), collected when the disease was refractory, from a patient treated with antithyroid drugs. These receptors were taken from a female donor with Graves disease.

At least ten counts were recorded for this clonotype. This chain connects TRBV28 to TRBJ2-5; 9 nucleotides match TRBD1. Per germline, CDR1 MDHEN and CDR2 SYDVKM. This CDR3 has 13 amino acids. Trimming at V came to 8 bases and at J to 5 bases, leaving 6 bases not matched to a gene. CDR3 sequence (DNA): TGTGCCAGCTTTGGGGACAGGGCGGAGACCCAGTACTTC. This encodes CASFGDRAETQYF.

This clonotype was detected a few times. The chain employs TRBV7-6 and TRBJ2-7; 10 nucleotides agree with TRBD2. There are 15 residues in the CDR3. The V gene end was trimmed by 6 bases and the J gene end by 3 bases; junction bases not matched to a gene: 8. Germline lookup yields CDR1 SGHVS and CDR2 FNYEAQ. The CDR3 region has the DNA TGTGCCAGCAGTCGGTCTAGCGGGAGTATCTACGAGCAGTACTTC. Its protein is CASSRSSGSIYEQYF.

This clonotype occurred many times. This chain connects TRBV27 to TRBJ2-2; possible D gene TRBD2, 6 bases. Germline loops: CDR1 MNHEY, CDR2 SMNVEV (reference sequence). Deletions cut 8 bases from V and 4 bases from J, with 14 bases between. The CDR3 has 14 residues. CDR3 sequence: CASQGGPGTGELFF. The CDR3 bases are TGTGCCAGCCAAGGAGGGCCGGGCACCGGGGAGCTGTTTTTT.

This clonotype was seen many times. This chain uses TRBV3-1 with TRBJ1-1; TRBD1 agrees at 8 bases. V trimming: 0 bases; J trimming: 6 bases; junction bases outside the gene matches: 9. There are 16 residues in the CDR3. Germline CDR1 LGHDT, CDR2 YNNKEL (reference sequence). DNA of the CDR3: TGTGCCAGCAGCCAAGAACTACAGGGGGGTCTGGCTGAAGCTTTCTTT. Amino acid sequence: CASSQELQGGLAEAFF. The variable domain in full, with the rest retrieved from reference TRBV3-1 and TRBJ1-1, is DTAVSQTPKYLVTQMGNDKSIKCEQNLGHDTMYWYKQDSKKFLKIMFSYNNKELIINETVPNRFSPKSPDKAHLNLHINSLELGDSAVYFCASSQELQGGLAEAFFGQGTRLTVV.

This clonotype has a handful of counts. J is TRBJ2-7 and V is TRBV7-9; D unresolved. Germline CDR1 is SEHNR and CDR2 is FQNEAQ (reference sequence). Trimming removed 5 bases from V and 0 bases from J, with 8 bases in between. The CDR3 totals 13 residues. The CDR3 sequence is CASSIDTSYEQYF. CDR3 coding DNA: TGTGCCAGCAGCATAGACACCTCCTACGAGCAGTACTTC.

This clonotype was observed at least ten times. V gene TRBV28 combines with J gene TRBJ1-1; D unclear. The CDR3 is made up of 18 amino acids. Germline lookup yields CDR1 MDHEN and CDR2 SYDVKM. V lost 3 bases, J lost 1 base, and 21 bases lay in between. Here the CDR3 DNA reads TGTGCCAGCAGTTTCCCGCGGCGAGTTGGACGAAGGAACACTGAAGCTTTCTTT. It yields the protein CASSFPRRVGRRNTEAFF.

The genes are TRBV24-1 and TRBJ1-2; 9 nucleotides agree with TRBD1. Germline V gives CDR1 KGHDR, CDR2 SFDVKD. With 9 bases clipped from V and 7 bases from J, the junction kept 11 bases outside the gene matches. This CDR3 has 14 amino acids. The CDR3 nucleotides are TGTGCCACCGGACCGGGACAGGGAGGAGGTGGCTACACCTTC. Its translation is CATGPGQGGGGYTF.

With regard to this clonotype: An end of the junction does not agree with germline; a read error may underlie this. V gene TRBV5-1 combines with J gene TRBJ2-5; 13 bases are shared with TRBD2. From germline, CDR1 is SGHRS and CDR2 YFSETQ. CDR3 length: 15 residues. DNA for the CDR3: TGCACCAGCACGGGACTAGCGGGAAGCTTGGAGACCCAGTACTTC. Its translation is CTSTGLAGSLETQYF. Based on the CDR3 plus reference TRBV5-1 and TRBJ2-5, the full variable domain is KAGVTQTPRYLIKTRGQQVTLSCSPISGHRSVSWYQQTPGQGLQFLFEYFSETQRNKGNFPGRFSGRQFSNSRSEMNVSTLELGDSALYLCTSTGLAGSLETQYFGPGTRLLVL.

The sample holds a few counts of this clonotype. The CDR3 sequence is CASSQGLALQETQYF. CDR3 nucleotides: TGTGCCAGCAGCCAGGGACTAGCGCTCCAAGAGACCCAGTACTTC. The rearrangement uses TRBV14 and TRBJ2-5, with TRBD2 matching 10 bases. CDR3 length: 15 residues. Germline V lookup: CDR1 SGHDN, CDR2 FVKESK. V dropped 3 bases and J dropped 1; count of bases not matched to a gene: 2.

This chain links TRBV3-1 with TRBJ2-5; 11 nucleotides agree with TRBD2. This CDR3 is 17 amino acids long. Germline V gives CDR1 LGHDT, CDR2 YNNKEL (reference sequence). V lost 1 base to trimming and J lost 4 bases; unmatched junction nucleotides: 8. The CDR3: CASSQALLAGDLETQYF. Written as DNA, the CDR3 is TGTGCCAGCAGCCAAGCGTTACTAGCGGGAGACTTAGAGACCCAGTACTTC.

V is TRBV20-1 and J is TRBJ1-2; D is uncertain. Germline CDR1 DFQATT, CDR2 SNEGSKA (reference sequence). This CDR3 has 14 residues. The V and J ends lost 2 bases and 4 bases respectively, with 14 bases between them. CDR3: CSARKAQRTYGYTF. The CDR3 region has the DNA TGCAGTGCTAGAAAGGCACAGAGAACCTATGGCTACACCTTC.

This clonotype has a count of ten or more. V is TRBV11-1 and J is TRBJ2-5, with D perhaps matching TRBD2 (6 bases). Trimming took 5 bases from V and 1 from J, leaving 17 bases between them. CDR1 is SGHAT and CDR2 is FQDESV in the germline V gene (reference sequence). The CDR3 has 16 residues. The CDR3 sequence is CASSLSPAGPQETQYF. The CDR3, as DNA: TGTGCCAGCAGCCTCTCCCCCGCGGGACCCCAAGAGACCCAGTACTTC. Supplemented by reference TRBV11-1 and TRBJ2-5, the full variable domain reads EAEVAQSPRYKITEKSQAVAFWCDPISGHATLYWYRQILGQGPELLVQFQDESVVDDSQLPKDRFSAERLKGVDSTLKIQPAELGDSAMYLCASSLSPAGPQETQYFGPGTRLLVL.

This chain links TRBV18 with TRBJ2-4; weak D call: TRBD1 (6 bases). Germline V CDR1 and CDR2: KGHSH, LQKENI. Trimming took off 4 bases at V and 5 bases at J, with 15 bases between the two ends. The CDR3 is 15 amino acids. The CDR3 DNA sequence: TGTGCCAGCTCACTTCAACAGGGCGCCCAAAACATTCAGTACTTC. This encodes CASSLQQGAQNIQYF.

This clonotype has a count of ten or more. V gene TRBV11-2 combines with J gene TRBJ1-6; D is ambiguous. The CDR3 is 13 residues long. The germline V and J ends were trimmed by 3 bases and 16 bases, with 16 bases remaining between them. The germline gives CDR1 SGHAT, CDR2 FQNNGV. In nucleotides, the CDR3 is TGTGCCAGCAGCTTCCACCCGGGAGCCCTTCTCCACTTT. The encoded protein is CASSFHPGALLHF.

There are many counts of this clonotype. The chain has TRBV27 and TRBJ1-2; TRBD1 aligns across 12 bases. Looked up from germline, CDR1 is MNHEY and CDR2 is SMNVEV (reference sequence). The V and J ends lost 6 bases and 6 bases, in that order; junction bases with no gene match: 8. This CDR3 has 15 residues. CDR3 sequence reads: CASRGDRGRKDGYTF. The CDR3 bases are TGTGCCAGCAGGGGGGACAGGGGGCGCAAGGATGGCTACACCTTC.

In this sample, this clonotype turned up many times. The CDR3 bases are TGTGCCAGCAGTTCAGGGGGGCCAGGGTTGGACGGCTACACCTTC. Amino acid sequence: CASSSGGPGLDGYTF. The chain is built from TRBV7-3 and TRBJ1-2; the match to TRBD1 covers 7 bases. J was trimmed by 8 bases and V by 6 bases; bases with no gene match: 15. CDR3 length: 15 residues. The V gene's germline CDR1 is SGHTA and CDR2 FQGTGA.

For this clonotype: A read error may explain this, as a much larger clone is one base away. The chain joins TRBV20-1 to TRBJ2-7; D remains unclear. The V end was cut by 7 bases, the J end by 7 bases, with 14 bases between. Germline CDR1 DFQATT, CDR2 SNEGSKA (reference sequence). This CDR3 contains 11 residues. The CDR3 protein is CSVEFGDEQYF. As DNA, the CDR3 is TGCAGTGTGGAGTTTGGTGATGAGCAGTACTTC.

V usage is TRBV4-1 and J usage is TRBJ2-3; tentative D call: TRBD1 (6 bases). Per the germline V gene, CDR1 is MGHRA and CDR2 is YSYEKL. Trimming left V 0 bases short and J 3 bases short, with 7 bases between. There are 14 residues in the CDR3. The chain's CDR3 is CASSQDDRTDTQYF. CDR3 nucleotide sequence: TGCGCCAGCAGCCAAGATGACAGGACAGATACGCAGTATTTT.

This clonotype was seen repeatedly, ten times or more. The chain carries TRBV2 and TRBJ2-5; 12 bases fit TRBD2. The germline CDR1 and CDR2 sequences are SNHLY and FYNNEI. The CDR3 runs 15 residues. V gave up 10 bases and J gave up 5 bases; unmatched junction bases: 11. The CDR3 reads CATNGLAGGQETQYF. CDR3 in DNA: TGTGCCACCAACGGGCTAGCGGGAGGGCAGGAGACCCAGTACTTC.

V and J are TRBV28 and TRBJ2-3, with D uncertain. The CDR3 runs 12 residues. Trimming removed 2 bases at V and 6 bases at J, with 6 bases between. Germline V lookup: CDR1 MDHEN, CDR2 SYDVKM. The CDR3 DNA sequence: TGTGCCAGCAGTTTAAGGCTGGATACGCAGTATTTT. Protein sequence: CASSLRLDTQYF.

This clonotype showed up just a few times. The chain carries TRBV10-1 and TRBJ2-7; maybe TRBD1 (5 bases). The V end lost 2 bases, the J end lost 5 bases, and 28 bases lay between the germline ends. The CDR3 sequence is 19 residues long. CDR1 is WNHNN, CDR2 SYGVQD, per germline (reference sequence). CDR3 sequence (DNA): TGCGCCAGCAGTGAGCCTCATACCGACAGCATCAACCCTCCGGACGAGCAGTACTTC. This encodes CASSEPHTDSINPPDEQYF.

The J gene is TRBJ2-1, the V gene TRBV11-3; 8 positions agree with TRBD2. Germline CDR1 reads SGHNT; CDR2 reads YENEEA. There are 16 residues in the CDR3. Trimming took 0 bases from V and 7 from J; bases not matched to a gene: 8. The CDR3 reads CASSLDGSGSLNEQFF. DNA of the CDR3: TGTGCCAGCAGCTTAGATGGGAGCGGGAGTTTGAATGAGCAGTTCTTC.

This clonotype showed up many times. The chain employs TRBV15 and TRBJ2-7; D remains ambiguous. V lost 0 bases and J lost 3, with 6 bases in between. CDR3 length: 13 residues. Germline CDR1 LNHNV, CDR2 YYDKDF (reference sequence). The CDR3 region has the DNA TGTGCCACCAGCAGAGATCTCAGCTACGAGCAGTACTTC. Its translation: CATSRDLSYEQYF. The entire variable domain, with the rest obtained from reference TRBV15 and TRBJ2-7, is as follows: DAMVIQNPRYQVTQFGKPVTLSCSQTLNHNVMYWYQQKSSQAPKLLFHYYDKDFNNEADTPDNFQSRRPNTSFCFLDIRSPGLGDTAMYLCATSRDLSYEQYFGPGTRLTVT.

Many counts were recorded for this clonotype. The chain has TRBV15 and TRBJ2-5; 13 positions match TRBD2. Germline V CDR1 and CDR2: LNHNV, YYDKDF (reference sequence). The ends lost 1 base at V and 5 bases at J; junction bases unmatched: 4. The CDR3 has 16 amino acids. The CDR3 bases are TGTGCCACCAGCAGAGCCGGACTAGCGGGAGATGAGACCCAGTACTTC. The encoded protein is CATSRAGLAGDETQYF.

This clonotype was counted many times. In DNA form, the CDR3 reads TGTGCCTGGAGTGTAGTTCAGGGATCCGAGCAGTACTTC. Protein product: CAWSVVQGSEQYF. The V call is TRBV30, the J call TRBJ2-7, with D perhaps matching TRBD1 (5 bases). The CDR3 extends over 13 amino acids. Germline V gene data show CDR1 as GTSNPN and CDR2 as SVGIG (reference sequence). V lost 0 bases to trimming and J lost 6 bases, with 12 bases between them. The full variable domain, its missing parts supplied by reference TRBV30 and TRBJ2-7, is SQTIHQWPATLVQPVGSPLSLECTVEGTSNPNLYWYRQAAGRGLQLLFYSVGIGQISSEVPQNLSASRPQDRQFILSSKKLLLSDSGFYLCAWSVVQGSEQYFGPGTRLTVT.

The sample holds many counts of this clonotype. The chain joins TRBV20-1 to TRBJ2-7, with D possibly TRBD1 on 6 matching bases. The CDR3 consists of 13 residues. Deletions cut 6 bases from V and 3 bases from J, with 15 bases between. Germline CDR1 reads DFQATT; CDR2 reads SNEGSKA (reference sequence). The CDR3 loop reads CSAGIGTRYEQYF. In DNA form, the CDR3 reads TGCAGTGCGGGTATAGGGACACGCTACGAGCAGTACTTC.

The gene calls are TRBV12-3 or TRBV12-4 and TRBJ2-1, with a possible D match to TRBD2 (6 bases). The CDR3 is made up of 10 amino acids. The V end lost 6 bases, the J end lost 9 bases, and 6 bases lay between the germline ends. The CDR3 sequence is CASRGGEQFF. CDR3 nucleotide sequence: TGTGCCAGCAGGGGGGGTGAGCAGTTCTTC.

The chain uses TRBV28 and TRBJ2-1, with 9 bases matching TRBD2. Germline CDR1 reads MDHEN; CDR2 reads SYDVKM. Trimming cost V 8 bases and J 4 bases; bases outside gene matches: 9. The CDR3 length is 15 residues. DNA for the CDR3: TGTGCCAGCCCCCCCAATAGCGGGAGTTACAATGAGCAGTTCTTC. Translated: CASPPNSGSYNEQFF.

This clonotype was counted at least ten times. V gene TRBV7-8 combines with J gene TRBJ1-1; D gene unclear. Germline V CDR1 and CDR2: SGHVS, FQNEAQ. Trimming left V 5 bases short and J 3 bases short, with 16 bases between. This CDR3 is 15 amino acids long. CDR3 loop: CASSARSGGHTEAFF. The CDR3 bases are TGTGCCAGCAGCGCCCGATCAGGTGGTCACACTGAAGCTTTCTTT. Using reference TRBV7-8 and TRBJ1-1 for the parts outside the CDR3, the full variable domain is GAGVSQSPRYKVAKRGQDVALRCDPISGHVSLFWYQQALGQGPEFLTYFQNEAQLDKSGLPSDRFFAERPEGSVSTLKIQRTQQEDSAVYLCASSARSGGHTEAFFGQGTRLTVV.

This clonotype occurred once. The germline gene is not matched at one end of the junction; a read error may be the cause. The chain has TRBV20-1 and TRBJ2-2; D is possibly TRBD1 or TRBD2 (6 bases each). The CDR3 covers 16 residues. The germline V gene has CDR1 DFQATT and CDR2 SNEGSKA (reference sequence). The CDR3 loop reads CSARGNEGGSPGELSF. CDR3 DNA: TGCAGTGCTAGAGGGAACGAAGGGGGGTCCCCCGGGGAGCTGTCTTTT.